Each of the 25 T cell receptor beta chains below was sequenced from the same sample in a study of CXCR3-negative and CXCR3-positive naive CD8 T cells. UMI labels and 5' RACE were used to prepare the TRB cDNA libraries. TCRdb re-called the 5' RACE reads and gives one entry per CDR3 protein, without DNA. This sample carries tens of thousands of distinct CDR3 sequences, with about 1.6% going to the ten biggest clones. Sequencing used naive CXCR3- CD8+ T cells from blood. This sample's subset: CD45RO-CCR7+CD27+CD95- naive CD8+ T cells lacking CXCR3 (TNR3-). Receptors originate from a human donor in good health. Some clones in this sample may be carry-over from other donors' samples.

This chain joins TRBV29-1 and TRBJ1-2; the D gene TCRdb calls, TRBD1, cannot be checked with no DNA. CDR1 SQVTM and CDR2 ANQGSEA come from the germline V gene. This CDR3 has 15 residues. The CDR3 protein is CSVDSSETGDYGYTF.

The chain carries TRBV29-1 and TRBJ1-3; as DNA is missing, the TRBD1 call by TCRdb cannot be tested. The germline CDR1 and CDR2 sequences are SQVTM and ANQGSEA. This CDR3 is built from 14 residues. The CDR3 is CSAMGQGIGNTIYF.

The CDR3 loop is CASSLGWNTEAFF. V and J are TRBV7-2 and TRBJ1-1. This CDR3 has 13 amino acids. Germline V gene lookup returns CDR1 SGHTA and CDR2 FQGNSA.

This CDR3 reads CASSLFRATEAFF. The chain links TRBV28 to TRBJ1-1. Germline loops: CDR1 MDHEN, CDR2 SYDVKM. CDR3 length: 13 residues. The full variable domain, rest sourced from reference TRBV28 and TRBJ1-1, is DVKVTQSSRYLVKRTGEKVFLECVQDMDHENMFWYRQDPGLGLRLIYFSYDVKMKEKGDIPEGYSVSREKKERFSLILESASTNQTSMYLCASSLFRATEAFFGQGTRLTVV.

The J gene is TRBJ2-1, the V gene TRBV7-3; TCRdb designates TRBD2, a call that cannot be tested without DNA. Germline values: CDR1 SGHTA, CDR2 FQGTGA. The CDR3 spans 15 residues. The CDR3 is CASSLSGSEYNEQFF.

The CDR3 loop reads CASSHAGTGGLNTEAFF. This sequence joins TRBV4-2 and TRBJ1-1; the TCRdb call, TRBD1, lacks DNA for checking. This CDR3 comprises 17 residues. The germline CDR1 and CDR2 sequences are LGHNA and YNFKEQ.

The rearrangement uses TRBV6-4 and TRBJ1-2; without DNA, the TCRdb call of TRBD1 cannot be checked. This CDR3 has 13 amino acids. Germline V CDR1 and CDR2: MRHNA, SNTAGT. The CDR3 here is CASSDWGAKGYTF.

This chain connects TRBV20-1 to TRBJ2-1. The CDR3 consists of 13 residues. Germline V gives CDR1 DFQATT, CDR2 SNEGSKA (reference sequence). The CDR3 spells CSVLEVTRNEQFF.

CDR3 protein: CASSTTSGRADEQFF. The chain has TRBV11-3 and TRBJ2-1; TCRdb lists TRBD2, though no DNA is available to test this call. From germline, CDR1 is SGHNT and CDR2 YENEEA. The CDR3 runs 15 residues.

This chain uses TRBV29-1 with TRBJ2-7; the TCRdb call, TRBD2, lacks DNA for checking. The CDR3 totals 15 residues. CDR1 SQVTM and CDR2 ANQGSEA come from the germline V gene. The chain's CDR3 is CSVEVAGEEDYEQYF.

This rearrangement joins TRBV6-2 or TRBV6-3 to TRBJ2-1. The CDR3 has 15 amino acids. Germline V lookup: CDR1 MNHEY, CDR2 SVGEGT. The CDR3 spells CASSFSSDPYNEQFF.

The CDR3 loop is CSVEAQDSTDTQYF. This chain uses TRBV29-1 with TRBJ2-3; the TCRdb D gene call, TRBD1, has no DNA to confirm it. Per the germline V gene, CDR1 is SQVTM and CDR2 is ANQGSEA. CDR3 size: 14 residues.

The chain combines TRBV4-2 with TRBJ2-1; the D call of TRBD2 rests on TCRdb alone, since no DNA is present to check it. CDR3 length: 17 residues. CDR1 and CDR2 (germline): LGHNA, YNFKEQ. CDR3 sequence: CASSQDPIAGAYNEQFF.

J is TRBJ2-1 and V is TRBV6-2 or TRBV6-3. CDR3 length equals 15 residues. The germline V gene encodes CDR1 MNHEY and CDR2 SVGEGT. CDR3 sequence: CASRPDGNGYNEQFF.

The V gene is TRBV12-3 or TRBV12-4, the J gene TRBJ2-1; the TRBD2 assignment by TCRdb is unverifiable without DNA. The CDR3 loop spans 13 amino acids. CDR3 residues: CASSHPGGPEQFF.

V usage is TRBV28 and J usage is TRBJ2-7; TCRdb outputs TRBD1, but without DNA this stays unchecked. The CDR3 spans 14 residues. The germline V gene has CDR1 MDHEN and CDR2 SYDVKM. The CDR3 sequence: CASSLRQGGYEQYF.

The J gene is TRBJ1-6, the V gene TRBV7-2; TCRdb returns TRBD1, unconfirmable since there is no DNA. The CDR3 loop spans 14 amino acids. CDR1 and CDR2 from the germline V gene are SGHTA and FQGNSA. Here the CDR3 reads CASSPGRTNSPLHF.

V usage is TRBV29-1 and J usage is TRBJ2-5. The CDR3 has 14 residues. Per germline, CDR1 SQVTM and CDR2 ANQGSEA. This CDR3 reads CSVEDGDSQETQYF.

The J gene is TRBJ2-3, the V gene TRBV15. CDR3 size: 15 residues. Germline-derived CDR1 and CDR2 are LNHNV and YYDKDF (reference sequence). CDR3 protein: CATSRERVSTDTQYF.

V and J are TRBV29-1 and TRBJ1-5; the D call from TCRdb, TRBD1, cannot be confirmed without DNA. This CDR3 region has 13 residues. Germline V gives CDR1 SQVTM, CDR2 ANQGSEA. Here the CDR3 reads CSVPDRGNQPQHF. The whole variable domain, remainder taken from reference TRBV29-1 and TRBJ1-5, is SAVISQKPSRDICQRGTSLTIQCQVDSQVTMMFWYRQQPGQSLTLIATANQGSEATYESGFVIDKFPISRPNLTFSTLTVSNMSPEDSSIYLCSVPDRGNQPQHFGDGTRLSIL.

The genes are TRBV6-6 and TRBJ1-1. The V gene's germline CDR1 is MNHNY and CDR2 SVGAGI (reference sequence). CDR3 length: 13 residues. This CDR3 reads CASGDRPNTEAFF.

The CDR3 loop reads CASSLTGLAEAFF. The chain combines TRBV12-3 or TRBV12-4 with TRBJ1-1; TCRdb indicates TRBD1, and absent DNA this call remains unverified. The CDR3 length is 13 residues.

The chain couples TRBV3-1 to TRBJ2-1; the TRBD2 assignment by TCRdb is unverifiable without DNA. The CDR3 covers 14 residues. Germline V CDR1 and CDR2: LGHDT, YNNKEL (reference sequence). The CDR3 sequence: CASSESGGVNEQFF.

This rearrangement joins TRBV14 to TRBJ1-6. This CDR3 has 13 residues. The V gene's germline CDR1 is SGHDN and CDR2 FVKESK. This chain's CDR3 is CASSQGYNSPLHF.

V usage is TRBV2 and J usage is TRBJ1-4; the D call of TRBD1 rests on TCRdb alone, since no DNA is present to check it. CDR3 length: 13 amino acids. Germline lookup yields CDR1 SNHLY and CDR2 FYNNEI. CDR3 sequence reads: CAASGQSTEKLFF.